The clone carrying this T cell receptor (beta chain) was picked up a small number of times. No antigen is known for it. The sample has other DNA sequences that encode this CDR3 too. The table came from immunoSEQ multiplex PCR; TCRdb's copy has only in-frame clones and leaves some out. The sample contains 80,000 or so clones, 60% to 85% of which appear only once. The CDR3 totals 11 residues. The V gene lost 5 bases and the J gene lost 1 base, with 2 bases spanning the gap. Germline V gene sequence: CDR1 MNHEY, CDR2 SVGAGI. The data derive from a study of T cell responses to AZD1222 COVID-19 vaccine. Whole-study findings and limits: Increased Spike-specific TCR breadth and depth were observed after two AZD1222 doses. The number of AZD1222 recipients seropositive at baseline was only 5 to 7.

The TCR was taken from an adult who received the MenACWY meningococcal vaccine as a control. This specimen was peripheral blood, taken 28 days after the second dose of the MenACWY control vaccine. This chain uses TRBV6-5 with TRBJ1-1; D unclear. This CDR3 is CASSRNTEAFF. The CDR3 DNA is TGTGCCAGCAGTAGGAACACTGAAGCTTTCTTT.